This T cell receptor beta chain was identified in a study of PD-1 blockade in classical Hodgkin lymphoma (dated by TCRdb to 2018 to 2021). At the level of the whole study: The study used CyTOF and TCR beta sequencing to define a peripheral blood immune signature of response to PD-1 blockade in classical Hodgkin lymphoma. Summary of the overall study and its limitations: Baseline TCR diversity was reported to be lower in newly diagnosed patients than in healthy donors and to be lower still in relapsed/refractory patients. The study was restricted to a single clinical trial cohort, and the causes of repertoire differences, possibly disease activity or prior therapy, were left undefined.

The Qiagen DNeasy kit was used to extract genomic DNA from unsorted PBMCs and from the negatively selected CD4+ and CD8+ fractions. Using primers that anneal to V and J segments, immunoSEQ multiplex PCR amplified the TCR beta CDR3 regions. A synthetic immune receptor repertoire was used to minimize amplification bias, and any residual bias was removed computationally once sequencing was done. Per the original workflow: Repertoire diversity was quantified as the Shannon entropy index using custom Python scripts. Unsorted, CD4+ and CD8+ repertoires were analyzed separately, except in combined analyses where CD4+ and CD8+ sequences were merged in silico. TCRdb provides this immuneACCESS table in a form limited to in-frame rearrangements. Some clones are lacking; in checked studies, under half of them reflect an unresolved V gene, and why the rest are absent is not known. Clonal size and the V and J genes are those of that table, whereas D and trimming came from the DNA. The table for this sample lists 24,000 or so clones; 91% of them were counted only once. The ten largest clonotypes hold approximately 0.54% of the sample.

This clone was detected only once. Its antigen is not yet known. Per-base quality was not reported, and no clone a single base away is much larger than it. The sample's time point label, decoded: newly diagnosed, previously untreated cHL patient sample. Magnetic negative selection with a Miltenyi CD4+ T cell isolation kit was used to purify CD4+ T cells from thawed PBMCs. To serve as a comparison group for the relapsed/refractory trial patients, PBMCs were sequenced from patients with newly diagnosed, previously untreated classical Hodgkin lymphoma. Peripheral blood was collected in 8 mL Vacutainer Cell Preparation Tubes, from which PBMCs were isolated by centrifugation and then cryopreserved. Purified CD4+ and CD8+ fractions were prepared only for cases where an additional PBMC sample was available. Magnetically labelled cells were depleted on LS columns in a quadroMACS separator, and the flow-through was collected as the purified fraction.

V is shortened by 0 bases, J by 1 base, and the region joining them spans 8 bases. The CDR3 runs 15 residues from the cysteine to the phenylalanine. Just CDR3 DNA is preserved here, 45 bases in frame from base 1. According to the germline V gene, CDR1 reads LGHNA and CDR2 reads YNFKEQ. The specimen sequenced was CD4+ T cells from blood. Recombination joined TRBV4-2 with TRBJ2-3; the D gene cannot be resolved reliably. The clonotype originates from a human donor with classical Hodgkin lymphoma. The encoded CDR3 is CASSQDRAGTDTQYF. The bases read TGTGCCAGCAGCCAAGATAGGGCGGGCACAGATACGCAGTATTTT.